This TCR beta chain originates from a study of cytomegalovirus exposure and HLA in healthy donors. This PCR relied on a set of 60 Vbeta primers and 13 Jbeta primers. In the original workflow: Roughly 11 million shared chains were among the approximately 82 million unique TCR beta chains that a later analysis counted. The data were produced by immunoSEQ multiplex PCR, yet TCRdb's version contains in-frame clones alone and is incomplete. The D gene and trimming were derived from the DNA, and the V and J assignments and clone size from that table. Among around 150,000 clones listed, under 85% were seen once. This CDR3 comprises 16 residues. V shed 0 bases and J shed 3 bases, with 14 bases lying between them. In germline, CDR1 is SGHRS, CDR2 YFSETQ.

This sequence originates from a man in his fifties or sixties in good health and CMV-seropositive. The chain carries TRBV5-1 and TRBJ2-3; D perhaps matches TRBD1 (5 bases). Specimen: PBMCs. The CDR3 coding sequence is TGCGCCAGCAGCTTGGCAGGGCGGAGAACAACAGATACGCAGTATTTT. It encodes CASSLAGRRTTDTQYF.